This T cell receptor (beta chain) was identified in a study of response to subunit inactivated influenza vaccine (dated by TCRdb to between 2017 and 2018). Broadly, across the study: To follow how T cells responded to a trivalent subunit inactivated influenza vaccine, the researchers relied on deep quantitative profiling of the T cell receptor repertoire.

Notes on this clonotype: The antigen this receptor binds is unknown. Base qualities were left out, and no much larger clone turns up one base away.

Taken from the germline V gene, the CDR1 and CDR2 loops are SQVTM and ANQGSEA. V and J are trimmed by 5 bases and 4 bases, and the gene matches miss 8 bases of the junction. From the cysteine through the phenylalanine, the CDR3 covers 15 amino acids. Only the CDR3 part of the read is kept: 45 bases, read in frame from the first base. The library was made by RT-PCR. Instrument on record: Illumina HiSeq 2500. The public reads were reprocessed in TCRdb via fastp at Q25 and MiXCR, keeping in-frame beta chains. Every entry covers one CDR3 protein and lists the most common genes and DNA from its rows. This sample is represented by 800,000 or so distinct CDR3 sequences; roughly 20% of them were singletons. The ten largest clones take up roughly 10% of the sample. Points the paper makes about the study in general: The authors proposed that each seasonal influenza vaccination may bring in only a limited number of new T cells.

This chain is built from TRBV29-1 and TRBJ2-2; TRBD1 lines up with 9 middle nucleotides. This clonotype originated in a man aged 45-60 years who received an inactivated influenza vaccine. Donor details come from another sample of the same person, matched by shared clones. The sample in question was PBMCs from blood, obtained approximately 5 days after vaccination. The CDR3 reads CSVSSGTGSTGELFF. The nucleotides are TGCAGCGTTTCTTCCGGGACAGGGAGCACCGGGGAGCTGTTTTTT.